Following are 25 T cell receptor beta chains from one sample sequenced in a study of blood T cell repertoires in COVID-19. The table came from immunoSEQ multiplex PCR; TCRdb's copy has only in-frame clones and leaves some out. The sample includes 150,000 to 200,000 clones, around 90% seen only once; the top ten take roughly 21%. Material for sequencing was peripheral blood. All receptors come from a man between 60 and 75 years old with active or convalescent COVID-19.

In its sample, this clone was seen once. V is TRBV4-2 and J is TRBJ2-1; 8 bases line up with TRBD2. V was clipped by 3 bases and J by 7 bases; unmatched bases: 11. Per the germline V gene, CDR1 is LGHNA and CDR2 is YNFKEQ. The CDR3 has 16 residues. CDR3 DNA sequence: TGTGCCAGCAGCCAGGGCGGGGGGTACGAAGAAAATGAGCAGTTCTTC. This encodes CASSQGGGYEENEQFF.

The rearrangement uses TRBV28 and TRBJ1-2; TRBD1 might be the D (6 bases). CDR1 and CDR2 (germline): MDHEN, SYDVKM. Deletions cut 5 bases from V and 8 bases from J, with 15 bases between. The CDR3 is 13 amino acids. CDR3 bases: TGTGCCAGCAGTAAATACACAGGGCTGGGCTACACCTTC. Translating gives CASSKYTGLGYTF.

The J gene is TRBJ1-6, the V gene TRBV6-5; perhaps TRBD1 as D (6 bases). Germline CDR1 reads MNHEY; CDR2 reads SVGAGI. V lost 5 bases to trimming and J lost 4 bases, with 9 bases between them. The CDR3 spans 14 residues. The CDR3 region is CASSRGFYNSPLHF. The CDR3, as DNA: TGTGCCAGCAGTAGGGGGTTTTATAATTCACCCCTCCACTTT.

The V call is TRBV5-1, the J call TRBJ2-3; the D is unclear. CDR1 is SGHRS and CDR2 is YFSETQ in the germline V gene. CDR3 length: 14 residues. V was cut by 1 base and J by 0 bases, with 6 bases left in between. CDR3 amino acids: CASSLTRSTDTQYF. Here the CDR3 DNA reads TGCGCCAGCAGCTTGACGCGTAGCACAGATACGCAGTATTTT.

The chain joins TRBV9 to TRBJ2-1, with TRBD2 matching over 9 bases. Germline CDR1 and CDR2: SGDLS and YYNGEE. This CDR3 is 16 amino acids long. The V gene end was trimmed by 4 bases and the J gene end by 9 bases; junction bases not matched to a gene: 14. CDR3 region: CASSPTPGLALGEQFF. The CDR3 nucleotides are TGTGCCAGCAGCCCAACCCCGGGACTAGCATTAGGTGAGCAGTTCTTC.

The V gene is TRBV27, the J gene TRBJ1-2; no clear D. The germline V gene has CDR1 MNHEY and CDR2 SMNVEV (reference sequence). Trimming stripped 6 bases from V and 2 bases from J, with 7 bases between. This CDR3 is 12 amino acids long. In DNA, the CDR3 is TGTGCCAGCAGGAGACTAAACTATGGCTACACCTTC. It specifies CASRRLNYGYTF.

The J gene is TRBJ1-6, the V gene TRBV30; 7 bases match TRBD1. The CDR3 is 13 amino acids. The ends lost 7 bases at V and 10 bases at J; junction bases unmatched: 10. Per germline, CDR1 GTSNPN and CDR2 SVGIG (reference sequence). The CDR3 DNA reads TGTGCCTACTCGACAGGGTTTTTCTCACCCCTCCACTTT. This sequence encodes CAYSTGFFSPLHF.

The CDR3: CASSERGWDGYTF. The CDR3 DNA reads TGTGCCAGCAGTGAAAGGGGTTGGGATGGCTACACCTTC. J is TRBJ1-2 and V is TRBV2; possibly TRBD1 for D (5 bases). Trimming cost V 2 bases and J 6 bases, with 10 bases left between them. Germline CDR1 SNHLY, CDR2 FYNNEI. The CDR3 spans 13 residues. Full variable domain (rest looked up from reference TRBV2 and TRBJ1-2): EPEVTQTPSHQVTQMGQEVILRCVPISNHLYFYWYRQILGQKVEFLVSFYNNEISEKSEIFDDQFSVERPDGSNFTLKIRSTKLEDSAMYFCASSERGWDGYTFGSGTRLTVV.

The CDR3, as DNA: TGTGCCACTGCTCTAGAGGGCAGTTTGAAAGCTTTCTTT. Protein sequence: CATALEGSLKAFF. The chain combines TRBV27 with TRBJ1-1; D is uncertain. Trimming took off 10 bases at V and 9 bases at J, with 21 bases between the two ends. CDR3 size: 13 residues. CDR1 is MNHEY, CDR2 SMNVEV, per germline (reference sequence).

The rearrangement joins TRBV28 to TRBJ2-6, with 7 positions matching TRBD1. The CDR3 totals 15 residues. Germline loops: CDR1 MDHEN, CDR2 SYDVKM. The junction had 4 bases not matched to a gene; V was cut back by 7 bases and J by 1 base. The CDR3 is CASTIQGSGANVLTF. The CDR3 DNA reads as TGTGCCAGCACCATACAGGGGTCTGGGGCCAACGTCCTGACTTTC.

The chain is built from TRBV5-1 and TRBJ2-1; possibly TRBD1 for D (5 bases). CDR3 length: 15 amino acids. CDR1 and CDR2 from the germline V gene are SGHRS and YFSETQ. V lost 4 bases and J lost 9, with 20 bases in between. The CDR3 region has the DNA TGCGCCAGCAGCCCTCAGTATTCGGCAGGGATTGAGCAGTTCTTC. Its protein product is CASSPQYSAGIEQFF.

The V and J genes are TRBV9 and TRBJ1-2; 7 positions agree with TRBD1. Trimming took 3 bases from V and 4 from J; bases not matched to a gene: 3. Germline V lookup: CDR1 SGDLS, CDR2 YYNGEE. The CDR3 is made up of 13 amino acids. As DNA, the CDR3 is TGTGCCAGCAGCGGACAGGGAAGCTATGGCTACACCTTC. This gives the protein CASSGQGSYGYTF.

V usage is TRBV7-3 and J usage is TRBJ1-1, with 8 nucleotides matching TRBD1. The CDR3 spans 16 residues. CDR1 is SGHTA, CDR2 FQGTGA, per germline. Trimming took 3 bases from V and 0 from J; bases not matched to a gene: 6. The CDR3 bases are TGTGCCAGCAGCTTCCTACCGGGACAGGTGAACACTGAAGCTTTCTTT. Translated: CASSFLPGQVNTEAFF.

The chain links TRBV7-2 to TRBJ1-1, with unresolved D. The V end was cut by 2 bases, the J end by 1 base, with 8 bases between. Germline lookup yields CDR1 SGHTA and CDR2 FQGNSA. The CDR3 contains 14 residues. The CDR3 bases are TGTGCCAGCAGCTTATCGACGGGGAACACTGAAGCTTTCTTT. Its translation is CASSLSTGNTEAFF.

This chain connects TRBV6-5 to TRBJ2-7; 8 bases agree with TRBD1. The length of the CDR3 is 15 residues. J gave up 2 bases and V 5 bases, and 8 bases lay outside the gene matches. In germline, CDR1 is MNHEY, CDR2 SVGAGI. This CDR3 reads CASSPGQGTTYEQYF. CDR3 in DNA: TGTGCCAGCAGTCCCGGACAGGGTACTACCTACGAGCAGTACTTC.

The CDR3 DNA is TGTGCCAGCAGCTTACAAGCGGGCACAGATACGCAGTATTTT. It codes for CASSLQAGTDTQYF. The rearrangement uses TRBV11-3 and TRBJ2-3; D is perhaps TRBD2 (5 bases). The CDR3 sequence is 14 residues long. V was cut by 2 bases and J by 1 base, with 7 bases left in between. Germline CDR1 is SGHNT and CDR2 is YENEEA.

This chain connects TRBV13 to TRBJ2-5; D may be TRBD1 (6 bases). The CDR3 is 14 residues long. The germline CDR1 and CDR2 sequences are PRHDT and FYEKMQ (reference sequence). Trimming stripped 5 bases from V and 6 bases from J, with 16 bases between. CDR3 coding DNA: TGTGCCAGCAGCCGCCGGGACACAGTAAAGACCCAGTACTTC. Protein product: CASSRRDTVKTQYF.

The DNA for the CDR3 is TGTGCCAGCAGCCAACGTCTCGAACAGGGAAAGCTGTTTTTT. Amino acid sequence: CASSQRLEQGKLFF. The V call is TRBV4-2, the J call TRBJ2-2; possibly TRBD1 for D (6 bases). The V gene's germline CDR1 is LGHNA and CDR2 YNFKEQ. The ends were cut back, 2 bases at V and 12 bases at J, with 16 bases in the middle. The CDR3 is 14 amino acids.

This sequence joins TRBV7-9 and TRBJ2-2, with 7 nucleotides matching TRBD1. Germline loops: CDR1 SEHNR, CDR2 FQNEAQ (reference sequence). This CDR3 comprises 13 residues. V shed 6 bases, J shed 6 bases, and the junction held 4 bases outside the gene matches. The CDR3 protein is CASSPQGSGELFF. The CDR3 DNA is TGTGCCAGCAGTCCACAGGGGTCCGGGGAGCTGTTTTTT.

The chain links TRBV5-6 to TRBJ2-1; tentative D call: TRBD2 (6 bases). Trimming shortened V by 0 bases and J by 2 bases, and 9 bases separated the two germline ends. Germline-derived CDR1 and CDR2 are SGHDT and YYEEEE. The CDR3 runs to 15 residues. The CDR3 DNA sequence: TGTGCCAGCAGCTTGGTGGGCGGGGCCTACAATGAGCAGTTCTTC. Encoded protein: CASSLVGGAYNEQFF.

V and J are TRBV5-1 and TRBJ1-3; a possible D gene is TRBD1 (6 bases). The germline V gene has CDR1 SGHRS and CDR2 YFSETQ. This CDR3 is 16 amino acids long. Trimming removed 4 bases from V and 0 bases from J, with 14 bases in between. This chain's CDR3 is CASSVRGTNSGNTIYF. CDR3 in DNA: TGCGCCAGCAGCGTCAGGGGAACTAACTCTGGAAACACCATATATTTT.

The CDR3 loop reads CASSLSPRAGHQPQHF. As DNA, the CDR3 is TGTGCCAGCAGTTTATCCCCGCGCGCGGGGCATCAGCCCCAGCATTTT. This chain uses TRBV27 with TRBJ1-5; weak D call: TRBD1 (5 bases). Per germline, CDR1 MNHEY and CDR2 SMNVEV (reference sequence). The CDR3 totals 16 residues. V was trimmed by 0 bases and J by 5 bases, leaving 14 bases between them.

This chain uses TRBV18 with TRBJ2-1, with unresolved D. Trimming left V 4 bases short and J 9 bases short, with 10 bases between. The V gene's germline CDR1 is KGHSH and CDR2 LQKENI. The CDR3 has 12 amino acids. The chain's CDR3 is CASSLDTGEQFF. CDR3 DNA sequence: TGTGCCAGCTCACTAGATACTGGTGAGCAGTTCTTC.

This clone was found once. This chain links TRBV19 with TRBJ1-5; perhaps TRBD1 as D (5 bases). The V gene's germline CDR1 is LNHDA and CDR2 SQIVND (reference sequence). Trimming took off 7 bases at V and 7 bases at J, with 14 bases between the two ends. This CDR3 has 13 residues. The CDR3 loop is CASKQTGVQPQHF. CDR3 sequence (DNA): TGTGCCAGTAAACAAACGGGGGTCCAGCCCCAGCATTTT. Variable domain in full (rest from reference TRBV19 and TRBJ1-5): DGGITQSPKYLFRKEGQNVTLSCEQNLNHDAMYWYRQDPGQGLRLIYYSQIVNDFQKGDIAEGYSVSREKKESFPLTVTSAQKNPTAFYLCASKQTGVQPQHFGDGTRLSIL.

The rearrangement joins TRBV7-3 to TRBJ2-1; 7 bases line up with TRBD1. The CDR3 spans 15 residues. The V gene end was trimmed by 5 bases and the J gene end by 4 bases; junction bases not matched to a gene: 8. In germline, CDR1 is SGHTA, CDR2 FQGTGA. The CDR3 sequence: CASSPTGVGYNEQFF. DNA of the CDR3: TGTGCCAGCAGCCCCACAGGGGTAGGGTACAATGAGCAGTTCTTC.